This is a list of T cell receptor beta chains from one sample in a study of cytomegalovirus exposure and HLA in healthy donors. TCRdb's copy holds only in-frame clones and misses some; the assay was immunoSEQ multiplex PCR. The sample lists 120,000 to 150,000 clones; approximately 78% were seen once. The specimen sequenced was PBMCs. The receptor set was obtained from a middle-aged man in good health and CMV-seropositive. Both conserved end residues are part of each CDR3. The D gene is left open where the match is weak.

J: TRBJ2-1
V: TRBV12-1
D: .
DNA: TGTGCCAGCAGCCCCCCTCCTGCGGGAATGAATGAGCAGTTCTTC
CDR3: CASSPPPAGMNEQFF

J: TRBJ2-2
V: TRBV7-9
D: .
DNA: TGTGCCAGCAGCCGCGGTCCCACCGGGGAGCTGTTTTTT
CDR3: CASSRGPTGELFF

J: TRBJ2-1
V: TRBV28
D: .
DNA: TGTGCCAGCAGGCGGGTTTACAATGAGCAGTTCTTC
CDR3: CASRRVYNEQFF

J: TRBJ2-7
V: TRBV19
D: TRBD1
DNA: TGTGCCAGTAGTAGTGATCTCGCAGGGGGTACCTACGAGCAGTATTTC
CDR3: CASSSDLAGGTYEQYF

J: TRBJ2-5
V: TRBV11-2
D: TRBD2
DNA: TGTGCCAGCAGCTCATCGCACGCTAGCGGACAAGAGACCCGGTACTTC
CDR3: CASSSSHASGQETRYF

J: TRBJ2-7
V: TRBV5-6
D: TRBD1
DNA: TGTGCCAGCAGCTACGGACAGGGTCGATACGAGCAGTACTTC
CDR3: CASSYGQGRYEQYF

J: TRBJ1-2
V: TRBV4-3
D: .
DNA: TGCGCCAGCAGCCAAGACGAGGTCAGGGTGGGGTCGGACTATGGCTACACCTTC
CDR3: CASSQDEVRVGSDYGYTF

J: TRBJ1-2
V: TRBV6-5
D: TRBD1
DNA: TGTGCCAGCAGTTACTTGACAGGGGGCGACTATGGCTACACCTTC
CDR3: CASSYLTGGDYGYTF

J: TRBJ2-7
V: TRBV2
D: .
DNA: TGTGCCAGCAGTGAAAGGGACACTCGCTCCTACGAGCAGTACTTC
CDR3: CASSERDTRSYEQYF

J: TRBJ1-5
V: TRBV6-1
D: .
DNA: TGTGCCAGCAGTGAAGCGAGCCCAGGGAATCAGCCCCAGCATTTT
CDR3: CASSEASPGNQPQHF